The 20 T cell receptor beta chains below all came from one sample that was sequenced in a study of shared clonotypes between healthy human individuals. The data were produced by immunoSEQ multiplex PCR, yet TCRdb's version contains in-frame clones alone and is incomplete. The table includes about 680,000 clones, around three quarters detected once. The sample consisted of memory CD4+ T cells sorted from blood. Subset specified: CD45RA-negative fraction. The origin of the receptors is a woman in her thirties in good health.

This chain uses TRBV27 with TRBJ2-2; D ambiguous. V lost 3 bases, J lost 1 base, and 6 bases lay in between. This CDR3 has 14 amino acids. CDR1 and CDR2 (germline): MNHEY, SMNVEV (reference sequence). The CDR3 region is CASSLLWNTGELFF. In nucleotides, the CDR3 is TGTGCCAGCAGTTTGCTGTGGAACACCGGGGAGCTGTTTTTT.

The J gene is TRBJ2-2, the V gene TRBV5-1; TRBD1 might be the D (5 bases). V lost 2 bases, J lost 5 bases, and 13 bases lay in between. Germline V gene lookup returns CDR1 SGHRS and CDR2 YFSETQ. The CDR3 is 15 amino acids. In DNA, the CDR3 is TGCGCCAGCAGCTTCGCCAGGGTCCATACCGGGGAGCTGTTTTTT. Residues: CASSFARVHTGELFF.

This chain links TRBV19 with TRBJ1-5; tentatively, D is TRBD1 (6 bases). This CDR3 has 14 amino acids. V dropped 5 bases and J dropped 7 bases, with 15 bases sitting between them. Per the germline V gene, CDR1 is LNHDA and CDR2 is SQIVND (reference sequence). In DNA form, the CDR3 reads TGTGCCAGTAGTGGGCAACAGGGAAAGCAGCCCCAGCATTTT. Translated: CASSGQQGKQPQHF. The whole variable domain, filled in from reference TRBV19 and TRBJ1-5, reads DGGITQSPKYLFRKEGQNVTLSCEQNLNHDAMYWYRQDPGQGLRLIYYSQIVNDFQKGDIAEGYSVSREKKESFPLTVTSAQKNPTAFYLCASSGQQGKQPQHFGDGTRLSIL.

This clone was counted once. V gene TRBV7-2 combines with J gene TRBJ2-3; TRBD2 matches 11 bases. J was trimmed by 2 bases and V by 3 bases; bases with no gene match: 4. This CDR3 has 16 residues. The germline gives CDR1 SGHTA, CDR2 FQGNSA. The CDR3 protein is CASSFRLAGSTDTQYF. The CDR3 DNA reads as TGTGCCAGCAGCTTCCGACTAGCGGGGTCCACAGATACGCAGTATTTT.

The rearrangement links TRBV30 to TRBJ1-4; no clear D gene. Trimming took off 1 base at V and 0 bases at J, with 6 bases between the two ends. The CDR3 contains 14 residues. Germline CDR1 GTSNPN, CDR2 SVGIG (reference sequence). CDR3 loop: CAWSAVATNEKLFF. For the CDR3, the DNA is TGTGCCTGGAGTGCGGTGGCAACTAATGAAAAACTGTTTTTT.

A remark on this clone: The same CDR3 also results from other DNA sequences found in this sample. The chain has TRBV28 and TRBJ2-7; D call uncertain. The ends were cut back, 6 bases at V and 3 bases at J, with 9 bases in the middle. Germline lookup yields CDR1 MDHEN and CDR2 SYDVKM. This CDR3 has 12 amino acids. The CDR3 region has the DNA TGTGCCAGCAGCCGACTCTTCTACGAGCAGTACTTC. Encoded protein: CASSRLFYEQYF.

V is TRBV5-1 and J is TRBJ1-2; TRBD1 matches 8 bases. J was trimmed by 2 bases and V by 4 bases; bases with no gene match: 7. The CDR3 is made up of 15 amino acids. CDR1 and CDR2 (germline): SGHRS, YFSETQ. The CDR3 sequence is CASSVGQALNYGYTF. The CDR3 DNA reads TGCGCCAGCAGCGTGGGACAGGCATTAAACTATGGCTACACCTTC.

This chain links TRBV14 with TRBJ1-2, with unresolved D. V dropped 1 base and J dropped 4 bases, with 7 bases sitting between them. The CDR3 consists of 13 residues. CDR1 is SGHDN and CDR2 is FVKESK in the germline V gene. The CDR3 sequence: CASSQADIYGYTF. In DNA form, the CDR3 reads TGTGCCAGCAGCCAAGCGGATATCTATGGCTACACCTTC.

In its sample, this clone was seen many times. The gene calls are TRBV30 and TRBJ1-3, with D unclear. This CDR3 region has 13 residues. Germline CDR1 is GTSNPN and CDR2 is SVGIG (reference sequence). V was shortened by 4 bases and J by 0 bases, with 7 bases between the two germline ends. CDR3 bases: TGTGCCTGGACGCACACCTCTGGAAACACCATATATTTT. It codes for CAWTHTSGNTIYF.

This chain joins TRBV29-1 and TRBJ2-7, with D maybe TRBD2 (6 bases). The CDR3 length is 12 residues. CDR1 and CDR2 from the germline V gene are SQVTM and ANQGSEA. Trimming stripped 5 bases from V and 6 bases from J, with 14 bases between. The CDR3 region has the DNA TGCAGCGTTAAGCTCCGGGGGAGCGAGCAGTACTTC. Translation gives CSVKLRGSEQYF.

The gene calls are TRBV28 and TRBJ1-4, with 7 bases matching TRBD1. This CDR3 has 14 residues. Looked up from germline, CDR1 is MDHEN and CDR2 is SYDVKM. V dropped 5 bases and J dropped 5; count of bases not matched to a gene: 5. The CDR3 is CASSEGQTNEKLFF. CDR3 DNA: TGTGCCAGCAGTGAGGGACAGACGAATGAAAAACTGTTTTTT.

V is TRBV5-1 and J is TRBJ2-7; tentative D call: TRBD1 (6 bases). The V end lost 0 bases, the J end lost 5 bases, and 12 bases lay between the germline ends. There are 14 residues in the CDR3. The germline V gene has CDR1 SGHRS and CDR2 YFSETQ. CDR3 loop: CASSLGTETHEQYF. CDR3 nucleotides: TGCGCCAGCAGCTTGGGGACAGAAACCCACGAGCAGTACTTC.

The chain links TRBV6-6 to TRBJ2-1, with TRBD2 identical over 8 bases. CDR1 MNHNY and CDR2 SVGAGI come from the germline V gene (reference sequence). V gave up 7 bases and J gave up 15 bases; unmatched junction bases: 17. This CDR3 spans 14 amino acids. This chain's CDR3 is CASTLQAGAAVAFF. The CDR3 nucleotides read TGTGCCAGCACCTTACAAGCGGGAGCAGCGGTGGCGTTCTTC.

The chain links TRBV28 to TRBJ2-6, with 12 bases that match TRBD2. V was pared by 4 bases and J by 0 bases, with 10 bases of the junction left unmatched. The V gene's germline CDR1 is MDHEN and CDR2 SYDVKM. The CDR3 loop spans 20 amino acids. CDR3: CASSYRLSSGRASGANVLTF. For the CDR3, the DNA is TGTGCCAGCAGTTACAGGCTATCTAGCGGGAGGGCCTCTGGGGCCAACGTCCTGACTTTC.

The chain employs TRBV16 and TRBJ1-5; 7 bases are shared with TRBD1. The ends lost 1 base at V and 2 bases at J; junction bases unmatched: 14. The CDR3 totals 19 residues. Germline assignment: CDR1 KGHSY and CDR2 FQNENV. The CDR3 protein is CASSQLTPGHRGGNQPQHF. The CDR3 DNA sequence: TGTGCCAGCAGCCAATTGACACCCGGCCACAGGGGCGGCAATCAGCCCCAGCATTTT.

The chain combines TRBV7-8 with TRBJ2-3; D remains unclear. The germline V gene encodes CDR1 SGHVS and CDR2 FQNEAQ. V lost 5 bases to trimming and J lost 1 base, with 10 bases between them. The CDR3 loop spans 14 amino acids. Here the CDR3 DNA reads TGTGCCAGCAGCCCAGTAGTGGGCACAGATACGCAGTATTTT. It specifies CASSPVVGTDTQYF.

This clone was observed once. V is TRBV4-1 and J is TRBJ2-7; 8 nucleotides match TRBD1. Trimming cost V 2 bases and J 0 bases; bases outside gene matches: 6. CDR1 and CDR2 (germline): MGHRA, YSYEKL. The CDR3 contains 16 residues. The CDR3: CASSQSGGDPSYEQYF. The CDR3 bases are TGCGCCAGCAGCCAATCAGGGGGCGACCCCTCCTACGAGCAGTACTTC.

The chain joins TRBV15 to TRBJ2-7; 9 bases map to TRBD2. This CDR3 spans 15 amino acids. V shed 3 bases, J shed 5 bases, and the junction held 8 bases outside the gene matches. Per the germline V gene, CDR1 is LNHNV and CDR2 is YYDKDF (reference sequence). The CDR3 protein is CATSRPSGTPHEQYF. CDR3 coding DNA: TGTGCCACCAGCAGGCCTAGCGGGACCCCCCACGAGCAGTACTTC.

This sequence joins TRBV27 and TRBJ2-3; no reliable D call. V shed 5 bases and J shed 1 base, with 19 bases lying between them. CDR1 is MNHEY, CDR2 SMNVEV, per germline (reference sequence). The CDR3 length is 17 residues. CDR3 nucleotide sequence: TGTGCCAGCAGTAGCCGACCGGCCGACATGGGCACAGATACGCAGTATTTT. This encodes CASSSRPADMGTDTQYF.

The chain combines TRBV7-2 with TRBJ2-1; 10 positions agree with TRBD2. J lost 9 bases, V lost 5 bases, and 16 bases had no gene match. Germline V gene lookup returns CDR1 SGHTA and CDR2 FQGNSA. The CDR3 covers 17 residues. CDR3 loop: CASSPTLLSGRIGEQFF. Written as DNA, the CDR3 is TGTGCCAGCAGCCCAACGCTCCTTAGCGGGAGGATTGGTGAGCAGTTCTTC.